The rows below give T cell receptor beta chains drawn from one sample of a study of response to subunit inactivated influenza vaccine. Via MiXCR, TCRdb re-called the RT-PCR reads, giving one row per CDR3 protein. The sample contains approximately 700,000 distinct CDR3 sequences, around 14% of which appear only once. The sequenced sample was PBMCs from blood, obtained 14 to 15 days before vaccination. All receptors come from a man in his fifties or sixties who received an inactivated influenza vaccine. Each CDR3 is given with its conserved first and last residue. The D gene is left open where the match is weak. The size field is filled for only some rows; it gives once, few, many or a size class.

V gene	clone size	J gene	D gene	CDR3 protein	CDR3 DNA
TRBV29-1	.	TRBJ2-1	.	CSSRAHQGYNEQFF	TGCAGTTCTAGAGCGCATCAAGGGTACAATGAGCAGTTCTTC
TRBV2	.	TRBJ2-1	.	CASRDPDNEQFF	TGTGCCAGCAGGGACCCAGACAATGAGCAGTTCTTC
TRBV7-9	.	TRBJ2-5	TRBD1	CASSFDRAQETQYF	TGTGCCAGCAGCTTCGACAGGGCCCAAGAGACCCAGTACTTC
TRBV25-1	.	TRBJ2-1	.	CASSEYSRVYDNEQFF	TGTGCCAGCAGTGAATATTCCAGGGTCTATGACAATGAGCAGTTCTTC
TRBV11-2	.	TRBJ2-7	.	CASSLSGSGIEQYF	TGTGCCAGCAGCTTGTCAGGGTCTGGAATCGAGCAGTACTTC
TRBV6-2/TRBV6-3	.	TRBJ2-3	TRBD2	CASRLAGALTDTQYF	TGTGCCAGCAGGCTAGCGGGAGCGCTCACAGATACGCAGTATTTT
TRBV2	.	TRBJ2-4	.	CASSIPGTYKNIQYF	TGTGCCAGCAGTATACCCGGGACGTACAAAAACATTCAGTACTTC
TRBV5-1	.	TRBJ2-1	TRBD2	CASSFFSSGSNNEQFF	TGCGCCAGCAGCTTTTTCTCTAGCGGGAGTAACAATGAGCAGTTCTTC
TRBV6-2/TRBV6-3	few	TRBJ2-7	.	CASSYEIGGTSYEQYF	TGTGCCAGCAGTTACGAAATAGGCGGGACTTCCTACGAGCAGTACTTC
TRBV12-3/TRBV12-4	few	TRBJ2-1	.	CASSLSSFGDEQFF	TGTGCCAGCAGTTTATCGTCCTTCGGGGATGAGCAGTTCTTC
TRBV4-3	.	TRBJ2-2	.	CASSQDPGAARTGELFF	TGCGCCAGCAGCCAAGATCCGGGGGCGGCCCGCACCGGGGAGCTGTTTTTT
TRBV4-3	.	TRBJ2-6	TRBD1	CASSLTGTGGFPGANVLTF	TGCGCCAGCAGCCTGACGGGAACAGGGGGCTTTCCTGGGGCCAACGTCCTGACTTTC
TRBV7-3	many	TRBJ2-1	.	CASSLYSYNEQFF	TGTGCCAGCAGCTTGTACAGCTACAATGAGCAGTTCTTC
TRBV9	.	TRBJ2-2	.	CASSVEMGAGELFF	TGTGCCAGCAGCGTAGAAATGGGTGCCGGGGAGCTGTTTTTT
TRBV6-5	few	TRBJ2-7	TRBD2	CASSYSGTSSSYEQYF	TGTGCCAGCAGTTACTCCGGGACTAGCAGTTCCTACGAGCAGTACTTC
TRBV29-1	.	TRBJ2-7	TRBD2	CSVRTSGNLAYEQYF	TGCAGCGTTAGGACTAGCGGGAATCTCGCCTACGAGCAGTACTTC
TRBV7-9	.	TRBJ1-1	.	CASSREDVLAFF	TGTGCCAGCAGCAGAGAAGACGTTTTGGCTTTCTTT
TRBV10-3	.	TRBJ1-1	.	CAISPGRAILNTEAFF	TGTGCCATCAGTCCGGGACGGGCAATTTTGAACACTGAAGCTTTCTTT
TRBV7-6	.	TRBJ2-1	TRBD2	CASSLERTSGYNEQFF	TGTGCCAGCAGCTTAGAGAGGACTAGCGGCTACAATGAGCAGTTCTTC
TRBV7-2	.	TRBJ1-6	TRBD1	CASSGTVYNSPLHF	TGTGCCAGCAGCGGGACAGTTTATAATTCACCCCTCCACTTT
TRBV27	.	TRBJ2-3	TRBD2	CASSFTAGDGTDTQYF	TGTGCCAGCAGTTTTACGGCGGGGGATGGCACAGATACGCAGTATTTT
TRBV7-9	few	TRBJ2-7	.	CASSSPATGRNYEQYF	TGTGCCAGCAGCTCCCCTGCAACCGGGAGAAACTACGAGCAGTACTTC
TRBV7-3	.	TRBJ2-3	TRBD1	CASSETGPDTQYF	TGTGCCAGCAGCGAGACAGGGCCAGATACGCAGTATTTT
TRBV12-3/TRBV12-4	.	TRBJ2-2	.	CASSRRTHAGELFF	TGTGCCAGCAGCCGAAGGACTCACGCCGGGGAGCTGTTTTTT
TRBV11-2	few	TRBJ2-7	.	CASSSLLEQYF	TGTGCCAGCAGCTCGTTGCTCGAGCAGTACTTC
TRBV3-1	few	TRBJ1-5	TRBD1	CASSQSAIDRGGQPQHF	TGTGCCAGCAGCCAAAGCGCGATAGACAGGGGAGGTCAGCCCCAGCATTTT
TRBV7-2	few	TRBJ2-1	TRBD2	CASSLDLAEYNEQFF	TGTGCCAGCAGCTTAGATCTAGCGGAATACAATGAGCAGTTCTTC
TRBV28	.	TRBJ1-2	.	CASLRVGSSGYTF	TGTGCCAGCCTGCGAGTAGGGAGCAGCGGCTACACCTTC
TRBV7-8	few	TRBJ2-5	TRBD2	CASRTLAGGKQETQYF	TGTGCCAGCAGAACTTTAGCGGGGGGTAAACAAGAGACCCAGTACTTC
TRBV24-1	.	TRBJ2-3	.	CATSGPGVDTQYF	TGTGCCACCAGTGGCCCCGGGGTAGATACGCAGTATTTT
TRBV6-2/TRBV6-3	many	TRBJ2-1	.	CASSYPRDLSSYNEQFF	TGTGCCAGCAGTTACCCACGGGATTTGAGCTCCTACAATGAGCAGTTCTTC
TRBV20-1	few	TRBJ2-2	.	CSAIALNTGELFF	TGCAGTGCTATCGCACTGAACACCGGGGAGCTGTTTTTT
TRBV2	.	TRBJ2-3	.	CASSEGFPPDTQYF	TGTGCCAGCAGTGAGGGATTTCCACCAGATACGCAGTATTTT
TRBV14	.	TRBJ1-4	TRBD1	CASSIRRDRVEKLFF	TGTGCCAGCAGCATCCGCCGGGACAGGGTGGAAAAACTGTTTTTT
TRBV2	few	TRBJ2-7	.	CASSEWPASSYEQYF	TGTGCCAGCAGTGAATGGCCCGCGAGCTCCTACGAGCAGTACTTC
TRBV24-1	few	TRBJ2-3	.	CATSDLAGDSTDTQYF	TGTGCCACCAGTGATCTGGCCGGAGACAGCACAGATACGCAGTATTTT
TRBV11-2	few	TRBJ2-1	.	CASSFLTEAQGQFF	TGTGCCAGCAGCTTTCTCACAGAGGCGCAGGGGCAGTTCTTC
TRBV5-5	few	TRBJ1-2	.	CASSVESEANYGYTF	TGTGCCAGCAGCGTAGAGTCCGAAGCTAACTATGGCTACACCTTC
TRBV6-2/TRBV6-3	few	TRBJ2-7	TRBD2	CASSYLLAGEYFEQYF	TGTGCCAGCAGTTACCTCCTAGCGGGAGAATACTTCGAGCAGTACTTC
TRBV7-2	few	TRBJ1-1	.	CASSLSIRGGNTEAFF	TGTGCCAGCAGCTTATCGATAAGGGGGGGGAACACTGAAGCTTTCTTT
TRBV6-1	many	TRBJ1-1	.	CASSRPGTVNTEAFF	TGTGCCAGCAGTAGGCCCGGGACGGTGAACACTGAAGCTTTCTTT
TRBV18	few	TRBJ1-2	TRBD1	CASSRGTGDGYTF	TGTGCCAGCTCACGCGGAACAGGGGATGGCTACACCTTC
TRBV7-2	.	TRBJ2-4	.	CASSLSDSKNIQYF	TGTGCCAGCAGCTTATCGGATTCCAAAAACATTCAGTACTTC
TRBV9	.	TRBJ2-4	.	CASSVATGAFIQYF	TGTGCCAGCAGCGTAGCTACAGGAGCTTTCATTCAGTACTTC
TRBV11-2	.	TRBJ2-3	.	CASSILAGQLITDTQYF	TGTGCCAGCAGCATCCTCGCGGGACAGCTTATCACAGATACGCAGTATTTT